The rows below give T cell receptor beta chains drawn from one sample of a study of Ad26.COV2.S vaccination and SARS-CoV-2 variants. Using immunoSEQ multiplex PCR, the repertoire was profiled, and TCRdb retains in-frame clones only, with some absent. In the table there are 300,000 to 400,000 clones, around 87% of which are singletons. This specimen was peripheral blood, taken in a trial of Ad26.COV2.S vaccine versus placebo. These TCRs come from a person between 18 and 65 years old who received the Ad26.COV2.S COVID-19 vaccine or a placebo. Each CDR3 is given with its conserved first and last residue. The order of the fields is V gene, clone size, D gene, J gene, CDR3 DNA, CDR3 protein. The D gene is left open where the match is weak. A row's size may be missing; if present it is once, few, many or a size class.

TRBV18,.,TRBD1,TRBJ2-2,TGTGCCAGCGTACAGGGGGAAGGATCCGGGGAGCTGTTTTTT,CASVQGEGSGELFF
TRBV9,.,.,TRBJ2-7,TGTGCCAGCAGCGCGACGGACAGCTACGAGCAGTACTTC,CASSATDSYEQYF
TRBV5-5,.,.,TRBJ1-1,TGTGCCAGCATTCGGGGTCAGAACACTGAAGCTTTCTTT,CASIRGQNTEAFF
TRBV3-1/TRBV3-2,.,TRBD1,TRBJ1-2,TGTGCCAGCAGCGAGGGACAGATCTATGGCTACACCTTC,CASSEGQIYGYTF
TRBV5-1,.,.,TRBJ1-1,TGCGCCAGCAGCTCGGAGCACCGGTGGACTGAAGCTTTCTTT,CASSSEHRWTEAFF
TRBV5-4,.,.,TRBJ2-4,TGTGCCAGCAGCGGACCGGGAGAGGTAGCCAAAAACATTCAGTACTTC,CASSGPGEVAKNIQYF
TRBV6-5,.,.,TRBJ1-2,TGTGCCAGCAGTCTTCGGAACCTGCGGGACTATGGCTACACCTTC,CASSLRNLRDYGYTF
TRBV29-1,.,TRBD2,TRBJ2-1,TGCAGCCCCAGGCGGGAGAATGAGCAGTTCTTC,CSPRRENEQFF
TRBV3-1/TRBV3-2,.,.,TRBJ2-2,TGTGCCAGCAGCTATACACAGGACACCGGGGAGCTGTTTTTT,CASSYTQDTGELFF
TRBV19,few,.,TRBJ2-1,TGTGCCAGTAGCATCTACAATGAGCAGTTCTTC,CASSIYNEQFF
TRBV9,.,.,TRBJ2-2,TGTGCCAGCAACCGACTAGTTGACGGGGAGCTGTTTTTT,CASNRLVDGELFF
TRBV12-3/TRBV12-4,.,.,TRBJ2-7,TGTGCCAGCTCCTACGGCAGGGACTACGAGCAGTACTTC,CASSYGRDYEQYF
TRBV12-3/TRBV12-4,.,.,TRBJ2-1,TGTGCCAGCAGTTTAGGGTCCAATGAGCAGTTCTTC,CASSLGSNEQFF
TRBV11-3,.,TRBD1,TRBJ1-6,TGTGCCAGCAGCCTGACAGGGGAGAATTCACCCCTCCACTTT,CASSLTGENSPLHF
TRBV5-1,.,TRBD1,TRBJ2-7,TGCGCCAGCAGTCCTCAGGGGGCCTACGAGCAGTACTTC,CASSPQGAYEQYF
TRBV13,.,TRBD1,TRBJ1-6,TGTGCCGGCCGGGACAGGGGATCGGGGAATTCACCCCTCCACTTT,CAGRDRGSGNSPLHF
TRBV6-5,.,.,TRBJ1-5,TGTGCCAGCAGTTACGGCAGGGACAGCAATCAGCCCCAGCATTTT,CASSYGRDSNQPQHF
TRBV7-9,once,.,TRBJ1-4,TGTGCCAGCAGCCCCCGGGACATATTCGAAAAACTGTTTTTT,CASSPRDIFEKLFF
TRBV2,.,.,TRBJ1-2,TGTGCCAGCAGTGATACAGGGTTTGGCTACACCTTC,CASSDTGFGYTF
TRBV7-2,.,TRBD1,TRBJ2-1,TGTGCCAGCAGCTTCGGGACAGGGTATCGCAATGAGCAGTTCTTC,CASSFGTGYRNEQFF
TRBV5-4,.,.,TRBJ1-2,TGTGCCAGCAGCCAAAAGGGCAGGGAATTGGGTGGCTACACCTTC,CASSQKGRELGGYTF
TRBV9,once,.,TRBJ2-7,TGTGCCAGCAGCGTAGATCCGGACCCTCGGGACGAGCAGTACTTC,CASSVDPDPRDEQYF
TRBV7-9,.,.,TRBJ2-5,TGTGCCAGCAGCTTAGCGGGGAAACCGTACCAAGAGACCCAGTACTTC,CASSLAGKPYQETQYF
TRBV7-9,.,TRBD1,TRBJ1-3,TGTGCCAGCAGCCCCCGAGACCCTGACAGGGCTGGAAACACCATATATTTT,CASSPRDPDRAGNTIYF
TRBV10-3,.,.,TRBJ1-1,TGTGCCATCAGTGATGGGGGGCAGTTAAACACTGAAGCTTTCTTT,CAISDGGQLNTEAFF
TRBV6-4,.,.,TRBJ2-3,TGTGCCAGCAGTGACTCGAGGGGAGATACGCAGTATTTT,CASSDSRGDTQYF
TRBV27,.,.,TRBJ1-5,TGTGCCAGCAGTCTCAGGGGTTGGGAGGGCAATCAGCCCCAGCATTTT,CASSLRGWEGNQPQHF
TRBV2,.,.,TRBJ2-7,TGTGCCAGCAGTGTTCCCGAAAACTCCTACGAGCAGTACTTC,CASSVPENSYEQYF
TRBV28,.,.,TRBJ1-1,TGTGCCAGCAGTTTTTCCGAAGACACTGAAGCTTTCTTT,CASSFSEDTEAFF
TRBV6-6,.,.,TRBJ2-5,TGTGCCAGCAGTTACTCGTGGGGGGACCAACAAGAGACCCAGTACTTC,CASSYSWGDQQETQYF